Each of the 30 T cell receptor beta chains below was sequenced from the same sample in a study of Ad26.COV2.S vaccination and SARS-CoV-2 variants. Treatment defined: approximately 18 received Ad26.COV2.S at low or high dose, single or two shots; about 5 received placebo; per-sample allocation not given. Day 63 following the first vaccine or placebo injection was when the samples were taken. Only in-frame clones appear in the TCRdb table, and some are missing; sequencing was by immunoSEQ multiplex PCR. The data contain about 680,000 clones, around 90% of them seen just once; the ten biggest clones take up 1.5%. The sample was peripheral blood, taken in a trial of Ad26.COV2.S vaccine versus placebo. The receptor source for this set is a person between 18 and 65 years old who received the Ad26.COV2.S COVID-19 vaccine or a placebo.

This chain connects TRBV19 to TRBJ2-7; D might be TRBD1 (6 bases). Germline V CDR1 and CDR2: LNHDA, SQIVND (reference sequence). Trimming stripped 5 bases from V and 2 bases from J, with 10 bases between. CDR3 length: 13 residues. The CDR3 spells CASSRDTAYEQYF. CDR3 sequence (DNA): TGTGCCAGTAGTCGGGACACCGCCTACGAGCAGTACTTC. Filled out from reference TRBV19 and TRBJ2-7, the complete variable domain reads DGGITQSPKYLFRKEGQNVTLSCEQNLNHDAMYWYRQDPGQGLRLIYYSQIVNDFQKGDIAEGYSVSREKKESFPLTVTSAQKNPTAFYLCASSRDTAYEQYFGPGTRLTVT.

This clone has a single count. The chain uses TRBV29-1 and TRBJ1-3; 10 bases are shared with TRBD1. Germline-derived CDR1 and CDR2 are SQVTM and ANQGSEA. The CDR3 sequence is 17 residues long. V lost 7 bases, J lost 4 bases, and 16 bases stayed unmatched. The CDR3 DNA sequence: TGCAGCGCCGTACCCCTCCCGGGACAGGGGAACGGAAACACCATATATTTT. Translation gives CSAVPLPGQGNGNTIYF.

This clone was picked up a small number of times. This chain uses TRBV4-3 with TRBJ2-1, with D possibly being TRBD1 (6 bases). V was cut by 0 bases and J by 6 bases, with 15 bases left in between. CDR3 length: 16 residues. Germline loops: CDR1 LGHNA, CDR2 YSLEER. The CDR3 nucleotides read TGCGCCAGCAGCCAAGAGAGGGGGTACTCGGGCAATGAGCAGTTCTTC. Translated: CASSQERGYSGNEQFF.

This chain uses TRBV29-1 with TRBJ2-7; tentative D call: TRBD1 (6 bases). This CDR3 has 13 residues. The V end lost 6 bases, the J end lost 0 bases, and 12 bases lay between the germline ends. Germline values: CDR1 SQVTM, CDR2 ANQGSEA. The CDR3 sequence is CSVVRQDSYEQYF. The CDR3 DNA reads TGCAGCGTCGTGAGACAGGACTCCTACGAGCAGTACTTC.

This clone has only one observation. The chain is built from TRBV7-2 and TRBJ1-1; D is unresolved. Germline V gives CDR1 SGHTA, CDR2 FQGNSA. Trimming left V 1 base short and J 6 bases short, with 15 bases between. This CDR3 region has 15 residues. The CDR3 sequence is CASSLEFSRVAEAFF. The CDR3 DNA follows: TGTGCCAGCAGCTTAGAGTTTTCTAGGGTCGCTGAAGCTTTCTTT.

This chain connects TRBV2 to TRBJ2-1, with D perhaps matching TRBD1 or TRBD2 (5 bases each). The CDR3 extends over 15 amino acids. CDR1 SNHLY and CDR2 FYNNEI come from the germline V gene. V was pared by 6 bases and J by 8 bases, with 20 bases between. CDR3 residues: CASRDRDAHGDEQFF. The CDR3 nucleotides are TGTGCCAGCAGAGACCGGGACGCCCATGGTGATGAGCAGTTCTTC. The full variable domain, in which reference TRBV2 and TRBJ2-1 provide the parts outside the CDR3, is EPEVTQTPSHQVTQMGQEVILRCVPISNHLYFYWYRQILGQKVEFLVSFYNNEISEKSEIFDDQFSVERPDGSNFTLKIRSTKLEDSAMYFCASRDRDAHGDEQFFGPGTRLTVL.

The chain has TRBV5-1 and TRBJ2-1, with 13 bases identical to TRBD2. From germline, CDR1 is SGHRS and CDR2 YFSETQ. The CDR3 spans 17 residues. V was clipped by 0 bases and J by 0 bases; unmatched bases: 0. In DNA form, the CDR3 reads TGCGCCAGCAGCTTGGGGACTAGCGGGAGCTCCTACAATGAGCAGTTCTTC. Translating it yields CASSLGTSGSSYNEQFF.

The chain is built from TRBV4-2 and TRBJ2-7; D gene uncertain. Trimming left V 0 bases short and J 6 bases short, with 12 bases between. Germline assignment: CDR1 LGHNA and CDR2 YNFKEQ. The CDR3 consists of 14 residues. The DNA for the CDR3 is TGTGCCAGCAGCCAAGAGGCTCTACAAGGCGAGCAGTACTTC. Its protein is CASSQEALQGEQYF.

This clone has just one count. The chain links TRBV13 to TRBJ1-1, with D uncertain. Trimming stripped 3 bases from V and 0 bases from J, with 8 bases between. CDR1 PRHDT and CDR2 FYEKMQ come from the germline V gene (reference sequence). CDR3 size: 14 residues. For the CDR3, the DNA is TGTGCCAGCAGCTTGTGGGGTATGAACACTGAAGCTTTCTTT. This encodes CASSLWGMNTEAFF.

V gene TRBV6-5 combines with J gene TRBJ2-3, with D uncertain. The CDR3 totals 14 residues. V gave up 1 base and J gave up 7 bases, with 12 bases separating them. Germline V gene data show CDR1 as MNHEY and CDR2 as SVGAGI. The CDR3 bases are TGTGCCAGCAGTTACTATTACTTTCCTTATACGCAGTATTTT. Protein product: CASSYYYFPYTQYF.

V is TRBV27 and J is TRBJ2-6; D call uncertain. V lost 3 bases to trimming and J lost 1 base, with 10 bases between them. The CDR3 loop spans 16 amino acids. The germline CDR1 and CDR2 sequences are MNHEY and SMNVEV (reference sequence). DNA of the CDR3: TGTGCCAGCAGTTTGGGTACGTCTTCTGGGGCCAACGTCCTGACTTTC. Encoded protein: CASSLGTSSGANVLTF.

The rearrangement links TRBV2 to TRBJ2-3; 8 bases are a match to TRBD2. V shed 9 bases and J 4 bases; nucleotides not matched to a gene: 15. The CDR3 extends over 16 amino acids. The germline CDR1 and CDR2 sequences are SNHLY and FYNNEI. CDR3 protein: CASREGGGFLADTQYF. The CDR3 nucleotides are TGTGCCAGTCGGGAGGGCGGGGGGTTTCTAGCAGATACGCAGTATTTT.

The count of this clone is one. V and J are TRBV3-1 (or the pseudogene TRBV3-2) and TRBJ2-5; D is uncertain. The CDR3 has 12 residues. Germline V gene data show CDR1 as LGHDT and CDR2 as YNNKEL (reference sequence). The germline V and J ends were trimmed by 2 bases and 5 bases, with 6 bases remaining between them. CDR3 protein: CASSQQSETQYF. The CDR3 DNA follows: TGTGCCAGCAGCCAACAGTCCGAGACCCAGTACTTC.

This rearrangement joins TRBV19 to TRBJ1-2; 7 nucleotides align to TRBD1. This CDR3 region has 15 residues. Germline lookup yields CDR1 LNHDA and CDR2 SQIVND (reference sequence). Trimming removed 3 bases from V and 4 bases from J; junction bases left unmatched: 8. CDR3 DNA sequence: TGTGCCAGTAGTATTTTGGCGGGACAGTCCTATGGCTACACCTTC. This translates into CASSILAGQSYGYTF. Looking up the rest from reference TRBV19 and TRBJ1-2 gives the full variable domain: DGGITQSPKYLFRKEGQNVTLSCEQNLNHDAMYWYRQDPGQGLRLIYYSQIVNDFQKGDIAEGYSVSREKKESFPLTVTSAQKNPTAFYLCASSILAGQSYGYTFGSGTRLTVV.

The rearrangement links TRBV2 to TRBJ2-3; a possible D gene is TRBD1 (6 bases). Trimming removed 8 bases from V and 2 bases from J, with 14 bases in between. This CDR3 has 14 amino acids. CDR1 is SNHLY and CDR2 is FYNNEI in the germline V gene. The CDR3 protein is CASARDTDTDTQYF. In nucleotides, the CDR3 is TGTGCCAGCGCCAGGGACACTGACACAGATACGCAGTATTTT.

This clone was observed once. CDR3 DNA sequence: TGTGCCAGCAGCCCCTCGGGGGTCCTGACTTTC. Protein: CASSPSGVLTF. The chain carries TRBV5-8 and TRBJ2-6; maybe TRBD2 (5 bases). This CDR3 is 11 amino acids long. V was shortened by 4 bases and J by 13 bases, with 9 bases between the two germline ends. Germline CDR1 and CDR2: SGHTS and YDEGEE.

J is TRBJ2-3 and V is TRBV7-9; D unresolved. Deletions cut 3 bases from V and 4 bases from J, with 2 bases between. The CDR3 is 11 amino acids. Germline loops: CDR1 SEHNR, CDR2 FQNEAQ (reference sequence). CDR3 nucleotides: TGTGCCAGCAGCTTTTCAGATACGCAGTATTTT. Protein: CASSFSDTQYF.

The CDR3 region has the DNA TGTGCCTGGACGGGGGGGATGACACTCTCCTACGAGCAGTACTTC. Protein: CAWTGGMTLSYEQYF. The chain links TRBV30 to TRBJ2-7; 8 nucleotides line up with TRBD2. V lost 4 bases to trimming and J lost 0 bases; unmatched junction nucleotides: 8. This CDR3 spans 15 amino acids. Per germline, CDR1 GTSNPN and CDR2 SVGIG (reference sequence). Complete variable domain (other parts from reference TRBV30 and TRBJ2-7): SQTIHQWPATLVQPVGSPLSLECTVEGTSNPNLYWYRQAAGRGLQLLFYSVGIGQISSEVPQNLSASRPQDRQFILSSKKLLLSDSGFYLCAWTGGMTLSYEQYFGPGTRLTVT.

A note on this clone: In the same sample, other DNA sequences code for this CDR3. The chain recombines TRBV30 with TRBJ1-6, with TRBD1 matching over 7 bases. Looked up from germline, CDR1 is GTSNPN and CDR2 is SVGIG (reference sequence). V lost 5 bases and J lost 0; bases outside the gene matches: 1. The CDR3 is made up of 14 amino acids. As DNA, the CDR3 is TGTGCCTGGGGGACAGACTCCTATAATTCACCCCTCCACTTT. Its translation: CAWGTDSYNSPLHF.

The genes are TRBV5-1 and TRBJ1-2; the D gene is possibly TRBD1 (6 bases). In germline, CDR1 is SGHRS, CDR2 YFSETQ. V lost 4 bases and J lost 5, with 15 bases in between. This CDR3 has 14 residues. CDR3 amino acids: CASSPGTLIYGYTF. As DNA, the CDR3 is TGCGCCAGCAGCCCCGGGACACTAATTTATGGCTACACCTTC.

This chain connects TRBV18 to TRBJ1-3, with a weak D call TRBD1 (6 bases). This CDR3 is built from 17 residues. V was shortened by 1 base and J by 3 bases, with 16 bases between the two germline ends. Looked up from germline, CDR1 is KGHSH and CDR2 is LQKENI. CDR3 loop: CASSPLTGQGIGNTIYF. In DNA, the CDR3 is TGTGCCAGCTCACCACTCACAGGGCAAGGAATTGGAAACACCATATATTTT.

The chain's CDR3 is CSAGRRNEQFF. The CDR3 DNA reads TGCAGTGCCGGGAGGAGGAATGAGCAGTTCTTC. The chain joins TRBV20-1 to TRBJ2-1, with 7 positions matching TRBD2. The CDR3 covers 11 residues. Per the germline V gene, CDR1 is DFQATT and CDR2 is SNEGSKA (reference sequence). V shed 6 bases, J shed 7 bases, and the junction held 3 bases outside the gene matches.

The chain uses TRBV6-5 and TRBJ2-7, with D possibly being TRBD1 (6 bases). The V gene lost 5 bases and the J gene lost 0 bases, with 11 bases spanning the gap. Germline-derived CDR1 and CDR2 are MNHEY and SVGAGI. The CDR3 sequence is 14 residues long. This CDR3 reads CASSPRDTSYEQYF. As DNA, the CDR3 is TGTGCCAGCAGTCCCCGGGACACCTCCTACGAGCAGTACTTC.

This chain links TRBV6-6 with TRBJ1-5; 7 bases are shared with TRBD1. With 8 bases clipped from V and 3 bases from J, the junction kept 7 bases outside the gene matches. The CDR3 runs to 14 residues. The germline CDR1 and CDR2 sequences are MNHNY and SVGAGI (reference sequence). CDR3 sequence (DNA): TGTGCCAGCGGGGACAGCCCCTTCAATCAGCCCCAGCATTTT. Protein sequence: CASGDSPFNQPQHF.

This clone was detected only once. CDR3: CASSPSYNVERNNEQFF. Here the CDR3 DNA reads TGCGCCAGCAGCCCGTCCTATAACGTTGAGCGTAACAATGAGCAGTTCTTC. This chain links TRBV5-1 with TRBJ2-1; D unresolved. The V end was cut by 4 bases, the J end by 5 bases, with 22 bases between. The CDR3 is made up of 17 amino acids. Looked up from germline, CDR1 is SGHRS and CDR2 is YFSETQ.

For the CDR3, the DNA is TGTGCCAGCAGCCCCGGGCCGATCGCAGATACGCAGTATTTT. Residues: CASSPGPIADTQYF. This chain uses TRBV5-4 with TRBJ2-3; D not certain. The germline V gene has CDR1 SGHNT and CDR2 YYREEE (reference sequence). Trimming pared 4 bases from V and 4 bases from J, leaving 13 bases between. The CDR3 length is 14 residues.

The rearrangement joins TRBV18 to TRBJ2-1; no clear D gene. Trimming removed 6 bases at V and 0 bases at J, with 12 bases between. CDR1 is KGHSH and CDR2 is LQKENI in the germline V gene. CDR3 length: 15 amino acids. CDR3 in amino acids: CASSPEWGSYNEQFF. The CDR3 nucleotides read TGTGCCAGCTCCCCTGAGTGGGGCTCCTACAATGAGCAGTTCTTC.

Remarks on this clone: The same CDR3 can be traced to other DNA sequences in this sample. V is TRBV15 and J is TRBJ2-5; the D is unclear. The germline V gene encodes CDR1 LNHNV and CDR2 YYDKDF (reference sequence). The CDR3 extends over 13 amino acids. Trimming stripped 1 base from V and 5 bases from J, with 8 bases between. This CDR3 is CATSRGLEETQYF. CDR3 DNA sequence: TGTGCCACCAGCAGAGGCCTCGAGGAGACCCAGTACTTC.

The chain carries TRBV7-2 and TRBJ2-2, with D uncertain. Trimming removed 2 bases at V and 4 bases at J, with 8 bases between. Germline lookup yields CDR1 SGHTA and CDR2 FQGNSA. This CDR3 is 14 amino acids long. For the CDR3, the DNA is TGTGCCAGCAGCTTATACCCCGCCACCGGGGAGCTGTTTTTT. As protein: CASSLYPATGELFF.

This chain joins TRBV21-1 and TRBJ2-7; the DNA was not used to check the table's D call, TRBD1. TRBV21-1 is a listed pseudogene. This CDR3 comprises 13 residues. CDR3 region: CASSIDRGDEQYF. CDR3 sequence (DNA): TGTGCCAGCAGCATTGACAGGGGAGACGAGCAGTACTTC.